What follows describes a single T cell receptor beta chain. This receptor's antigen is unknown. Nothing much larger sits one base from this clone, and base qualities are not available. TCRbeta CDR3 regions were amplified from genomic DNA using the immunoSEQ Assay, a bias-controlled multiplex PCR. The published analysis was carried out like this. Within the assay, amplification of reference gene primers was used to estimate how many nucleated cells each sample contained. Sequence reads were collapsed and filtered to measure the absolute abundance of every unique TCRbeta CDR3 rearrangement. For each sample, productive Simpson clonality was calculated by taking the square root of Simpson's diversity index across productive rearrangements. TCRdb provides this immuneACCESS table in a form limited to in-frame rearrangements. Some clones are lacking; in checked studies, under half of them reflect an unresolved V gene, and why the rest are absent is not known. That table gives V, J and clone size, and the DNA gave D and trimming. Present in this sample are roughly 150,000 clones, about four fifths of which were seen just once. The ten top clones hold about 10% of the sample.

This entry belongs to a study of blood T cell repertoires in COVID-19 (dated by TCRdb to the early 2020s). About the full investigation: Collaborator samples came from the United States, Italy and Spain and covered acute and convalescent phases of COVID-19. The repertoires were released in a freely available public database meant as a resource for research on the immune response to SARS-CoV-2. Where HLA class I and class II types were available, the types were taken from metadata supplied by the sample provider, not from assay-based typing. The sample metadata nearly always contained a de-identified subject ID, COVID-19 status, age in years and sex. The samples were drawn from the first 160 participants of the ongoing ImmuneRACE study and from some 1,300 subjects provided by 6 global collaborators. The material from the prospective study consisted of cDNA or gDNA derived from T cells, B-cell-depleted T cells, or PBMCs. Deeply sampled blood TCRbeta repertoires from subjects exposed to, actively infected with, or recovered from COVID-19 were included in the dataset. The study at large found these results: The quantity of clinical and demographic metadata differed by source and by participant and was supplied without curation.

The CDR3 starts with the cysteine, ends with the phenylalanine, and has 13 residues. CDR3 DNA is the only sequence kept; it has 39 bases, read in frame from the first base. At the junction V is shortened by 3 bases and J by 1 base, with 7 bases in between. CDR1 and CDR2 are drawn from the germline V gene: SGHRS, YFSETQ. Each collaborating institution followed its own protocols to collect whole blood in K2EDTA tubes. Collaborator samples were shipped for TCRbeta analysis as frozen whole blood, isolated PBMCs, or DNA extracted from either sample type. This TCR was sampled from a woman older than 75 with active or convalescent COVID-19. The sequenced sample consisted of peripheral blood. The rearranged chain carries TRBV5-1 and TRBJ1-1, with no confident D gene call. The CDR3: CASSWATNTEAFF. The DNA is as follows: TGCGCCAGCAGCTGGGCCACGAACACTGAAGCTTTCTTT.